This T cell receptor beta chain was identified during a study of T-cell memory formation after mild COVID-19. A single record per CDR3 protein comes from TCRdb applying MiXCR to the 5' RACE reads. Among approximately 240,000 distinct CDR3 sequences, 16% were seen once, and the ten largest hold 3.5%. The CDR3 length is 15 residues. This sequence was found in a man younger than 35 who had mild COVID-19 (a few samples of this study predate the infection). Cell type and time point are not known. The specimen sequenced was PBMCs or a T cell subset sorted from them (not recorded which). The V and J genes are TRBV21-1 and TRBJ1-5; the D call of TRBD1 is as the table states it, not checked on the DNA. TRBV21-1 is an annotated pseudogene. The CDR3 nucleotides read TGTGCCAGCACTAATACGGGACAGGAAAATCAGCCCCAGCATTTT. This encodes CASTNTGQENQPQHF.